Below, one T cell receptor beta chain is given with its context. The antigen remains unidentified. The CDR3 length is 10 residues. The germline gives CDR1 SQVTM, CDR2 ANQGSEA. Trimming took off 7 bases at V and 3 bases at J, with 7 bases between the two ends. This sample stems from a study of T cell responses to AZD1222 COVID-19 vaccine. Overall study findings and caveats: Breadth and depth of Spike-specific TCRs rose after two AZD1222 doses. Targeting of unmutated variant regions was reportedly seen in nearly half of spike-specific TCRs.

Produced via immunoSEQ multiplex PCR; TCRdb's table is partial and in-frame only. The table has roughly 80,000 clones, roughly nine tenths seen once. The V and J genes are TRBV29-1 and TRBJ2-7; tentative D call: TRBD1 (5 bases). This material consisted of peripheral blood, taken 28 days after the second AZD1222 dose. The receptor was derived from an adult who received the AZD1222 COVID-19 vaccine. The CDR3 sequence is CSAQDYEQYF. CDR3 nucleotides: TGCAGCGCACAGGACTACGAGCAGTACTTC.